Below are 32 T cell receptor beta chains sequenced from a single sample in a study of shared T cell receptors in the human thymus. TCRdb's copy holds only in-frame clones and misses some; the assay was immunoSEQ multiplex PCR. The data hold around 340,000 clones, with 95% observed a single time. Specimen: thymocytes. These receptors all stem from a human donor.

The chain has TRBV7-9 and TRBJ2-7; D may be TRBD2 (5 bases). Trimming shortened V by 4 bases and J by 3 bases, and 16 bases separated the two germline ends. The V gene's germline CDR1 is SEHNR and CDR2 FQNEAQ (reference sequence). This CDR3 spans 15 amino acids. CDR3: CASSSPEAGLYEQYF. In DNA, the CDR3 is TGTGCCAGCAGCTCCCCGGAGGCAGGCCTCTACGAGCAGTACTTC.

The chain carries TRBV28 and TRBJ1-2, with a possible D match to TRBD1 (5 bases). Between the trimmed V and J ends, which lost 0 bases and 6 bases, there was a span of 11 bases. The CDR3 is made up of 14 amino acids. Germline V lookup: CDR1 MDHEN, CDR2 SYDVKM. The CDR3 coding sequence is TGTGCCAGCAGTTTATGGCGGGGGGGAAATGGCTACACCTTC. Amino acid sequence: CASSLWRGGNGYTF.

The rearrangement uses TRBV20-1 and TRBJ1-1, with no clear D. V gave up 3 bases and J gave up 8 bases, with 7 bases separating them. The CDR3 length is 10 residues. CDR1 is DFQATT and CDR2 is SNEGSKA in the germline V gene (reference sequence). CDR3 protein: CSARGQEAFF. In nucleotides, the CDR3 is TGCAGTGCTAGGGGTCAAGAAGCTTTCTTT.

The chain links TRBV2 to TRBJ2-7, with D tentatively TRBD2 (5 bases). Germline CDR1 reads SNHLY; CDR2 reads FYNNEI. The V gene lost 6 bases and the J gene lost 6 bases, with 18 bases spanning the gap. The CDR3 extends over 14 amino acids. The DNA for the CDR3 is TGTGCCAGCAGAGCAACGGACTCCGGTCGCGAGCAGTACTTC. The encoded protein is CASRATDSGREQYF.

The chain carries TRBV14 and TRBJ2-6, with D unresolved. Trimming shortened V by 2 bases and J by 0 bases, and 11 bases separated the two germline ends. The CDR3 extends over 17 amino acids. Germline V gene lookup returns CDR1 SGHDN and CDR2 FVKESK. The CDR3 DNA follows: TGTGCCAGCAGCCAATACGTCTGGAGCTCTGGGGCCAACGTCCTGACTTTC. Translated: CASSQYVWSSGANVLTF.

The CDR3 nucleotides are TGTGCCAGCAGCGTAGGTTTAAGTCGACTAGCGGCCGTTTGGGAGACCCAGTACTTC. Amino acid sequence: CASSVGLSRLAAVWETQYF. The chain has TRBV9 and TRBJ2-5, with 9 nucleotides matching TRBD2. Germline V lookup: CDR1 SGDLS, CDR2 YYNGEE. The CDR3 is 19 amino acids. V was pared by 0 bases and J by 5 bases, with 17 bases of the junction left unmatched.

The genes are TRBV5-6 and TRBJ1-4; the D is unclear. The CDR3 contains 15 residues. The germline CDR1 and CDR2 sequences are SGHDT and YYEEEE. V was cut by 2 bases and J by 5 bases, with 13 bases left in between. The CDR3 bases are TGTGCCAGCAGCTTTATGCAGTTCGTAAATGAAAAACTGTTTTTT. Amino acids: CASSFMQFVNEKLFF.

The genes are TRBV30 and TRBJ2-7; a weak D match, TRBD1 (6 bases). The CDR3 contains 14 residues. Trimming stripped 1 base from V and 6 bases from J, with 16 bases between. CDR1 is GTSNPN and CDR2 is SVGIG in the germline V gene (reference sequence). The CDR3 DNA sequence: TGTGCCTGGAGTGCCCAGGGGCGATGGGTCGAGCAGTACTTC. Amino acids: CAWSAQGRWVEQYF.

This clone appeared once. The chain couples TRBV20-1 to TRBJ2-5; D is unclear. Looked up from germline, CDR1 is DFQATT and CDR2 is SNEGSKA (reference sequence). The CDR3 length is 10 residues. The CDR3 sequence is CSPQGETQYF. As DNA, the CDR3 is TGCAGCCCTCAAGGGGAGACCCAGTACTTC.

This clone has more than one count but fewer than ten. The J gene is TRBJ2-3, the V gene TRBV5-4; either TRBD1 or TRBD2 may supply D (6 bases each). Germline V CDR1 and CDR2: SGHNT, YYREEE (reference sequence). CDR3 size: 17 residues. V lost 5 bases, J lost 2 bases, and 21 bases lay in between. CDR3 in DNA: TGTGCCAGCAGGCAAGGGGGAGGCAGGGACTTCACAGATACGCAGTATTTT. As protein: CASRQGGGRDFTDTQYF.

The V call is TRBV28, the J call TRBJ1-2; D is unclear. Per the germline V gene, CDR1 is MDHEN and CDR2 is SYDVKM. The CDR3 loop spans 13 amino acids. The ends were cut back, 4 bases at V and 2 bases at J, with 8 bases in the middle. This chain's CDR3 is CASSWAENYGYTF. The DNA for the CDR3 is TGTGCCAGCAGTTGGGCCGAAAACTATGGCTACACCTTC.

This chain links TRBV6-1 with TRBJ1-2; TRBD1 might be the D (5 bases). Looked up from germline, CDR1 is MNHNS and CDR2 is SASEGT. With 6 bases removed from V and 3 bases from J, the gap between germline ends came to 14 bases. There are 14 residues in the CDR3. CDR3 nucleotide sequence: TGTGCCAGCAGGAGGGACGGACGAGACTATGGCTACACCTTC. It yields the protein CASRRDGRDYGYTF.

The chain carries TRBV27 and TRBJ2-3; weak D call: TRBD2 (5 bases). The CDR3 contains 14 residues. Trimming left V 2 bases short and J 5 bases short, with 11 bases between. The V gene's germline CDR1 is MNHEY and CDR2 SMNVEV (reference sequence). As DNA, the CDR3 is TGTGCCAGCAGTTTAGCCCCCGGGGTAGATACGCAGTATTTT. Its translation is CASSLAPGVDTQYF.

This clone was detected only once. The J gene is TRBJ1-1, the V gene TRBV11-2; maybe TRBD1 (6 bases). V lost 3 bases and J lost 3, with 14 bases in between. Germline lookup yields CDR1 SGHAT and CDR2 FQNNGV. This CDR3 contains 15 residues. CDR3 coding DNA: TGTGCCAGCAGCTTTTACCAGGGGATCCACACTGAAGCTTTCTTT. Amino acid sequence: CASSFYQGIHTEAFF.

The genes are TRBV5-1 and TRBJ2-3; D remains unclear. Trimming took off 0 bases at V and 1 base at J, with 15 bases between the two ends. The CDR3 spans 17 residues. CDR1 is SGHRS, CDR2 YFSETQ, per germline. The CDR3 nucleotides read TGCGCCAGCAGCTTGGTGCAGTCCCTCAACTGCACAGATACGCAGTATTTT. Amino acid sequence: CASSLVQSLNCTDTQYF.

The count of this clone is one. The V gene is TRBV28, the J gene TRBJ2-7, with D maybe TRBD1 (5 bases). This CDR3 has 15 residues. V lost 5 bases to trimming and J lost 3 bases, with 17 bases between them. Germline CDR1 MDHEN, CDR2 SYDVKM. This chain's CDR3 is CASSPKTVSYYEQYF. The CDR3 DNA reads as TGTGCCAGCAGTCCGAAGACAGTCTCCTACTACGAGCAGTACTTC.

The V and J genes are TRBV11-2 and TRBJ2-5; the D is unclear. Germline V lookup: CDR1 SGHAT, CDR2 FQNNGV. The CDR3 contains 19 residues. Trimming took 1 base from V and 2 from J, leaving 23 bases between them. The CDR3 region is CASSLGTLTKPDTQETQYF. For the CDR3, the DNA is TGTGCCAGCAGCTTAGGGACCTTGACAAAACCGGATACTCAAGAGACCCAGTACTTC.

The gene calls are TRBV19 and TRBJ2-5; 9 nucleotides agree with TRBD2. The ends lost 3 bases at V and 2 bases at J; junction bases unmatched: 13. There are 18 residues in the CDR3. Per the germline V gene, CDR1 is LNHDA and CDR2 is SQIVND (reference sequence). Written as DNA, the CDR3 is TGTGCCAGTAGTATGGGCTGGGGGCTAGCGGGATGGCAAGAGACCCAGTACTTC. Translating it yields CASSMGWGLAGWQETQYF.

CDR3 region: CSALMGAEAFF. In DNA form, the CDR3 reads TGCAGTGCCCTCATGGGCGCTGAAGCTTTCTTT. V gene TRBV20-1 combines with J gene TRBJ1-1; D ambiguous. The V gene's germline CDR1 is DFQATT and CDR2 SNEGSKA (reference sequence). Deletions cut 6 bases from V and 6 bases from J, with 11 bases between. CDR3 length equals 11 residues.

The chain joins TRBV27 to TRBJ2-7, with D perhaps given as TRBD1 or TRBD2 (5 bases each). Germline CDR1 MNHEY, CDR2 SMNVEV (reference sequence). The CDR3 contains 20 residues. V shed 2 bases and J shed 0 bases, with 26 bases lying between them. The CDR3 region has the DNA TGTGCCAGCAGTTTACAGGTCCCGGGGCGGCTAAGCATAATCTCCTACGAGCAGTACTTC. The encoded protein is CASSLQVPGRLSIISYEQYF.

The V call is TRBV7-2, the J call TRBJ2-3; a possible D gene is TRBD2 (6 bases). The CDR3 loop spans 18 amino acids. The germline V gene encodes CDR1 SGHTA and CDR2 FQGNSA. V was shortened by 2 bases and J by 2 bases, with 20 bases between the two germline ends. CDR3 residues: CASSLWRGVWETTDTQYF. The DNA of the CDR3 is TGTGCCAGCAGCTTATGGAGGGGCGTTTGGGAGACCACAGATACGCAGTATTTT. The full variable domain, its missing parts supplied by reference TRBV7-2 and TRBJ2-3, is GAGVSQSPSNKVTEKGKDVELRCDPISGHTALYWYRQSLGQGLEFLIYFQGNSAPDKSGLPSDRFSAERTGGSVSTLTIQRTQQEDSAVYLCASSLWRGVWETTDTQYFGPGTRLTVL.

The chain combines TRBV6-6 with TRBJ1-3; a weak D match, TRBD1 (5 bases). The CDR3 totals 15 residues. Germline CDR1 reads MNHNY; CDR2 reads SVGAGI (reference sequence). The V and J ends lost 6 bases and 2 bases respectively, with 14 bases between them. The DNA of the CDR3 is TGTGCCAGCAGGTCACCGGGGGAGACTGGAAACACCATATATTTT. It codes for CASRSPGETGNTIYF.

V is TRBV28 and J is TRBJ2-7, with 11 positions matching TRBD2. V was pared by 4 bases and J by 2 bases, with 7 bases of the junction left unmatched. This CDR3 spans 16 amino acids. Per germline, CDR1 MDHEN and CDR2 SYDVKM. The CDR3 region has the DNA TGTGCCAGCAGTTCCTCTGGACTAGCGGGCACCTACGAGCAGTACTTC. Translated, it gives CASSSSGLAGTYEQYF.

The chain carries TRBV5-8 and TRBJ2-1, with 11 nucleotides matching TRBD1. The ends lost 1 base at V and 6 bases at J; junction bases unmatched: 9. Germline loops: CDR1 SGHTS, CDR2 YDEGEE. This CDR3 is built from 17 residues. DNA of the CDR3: TGTGCCAGCAGCTTGAGTAGAGGACAGGGGGCATCCAATGAGCAGTTCTTC. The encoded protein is CASSLSRGQGASNEQFF.

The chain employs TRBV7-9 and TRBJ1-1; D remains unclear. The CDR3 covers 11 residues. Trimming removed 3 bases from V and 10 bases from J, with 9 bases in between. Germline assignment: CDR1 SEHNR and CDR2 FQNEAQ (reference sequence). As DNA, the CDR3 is TGTGCCAGCAGCTTCGGGTTTCCAGCTTTCTTT. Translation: CASSFGFPAFF.

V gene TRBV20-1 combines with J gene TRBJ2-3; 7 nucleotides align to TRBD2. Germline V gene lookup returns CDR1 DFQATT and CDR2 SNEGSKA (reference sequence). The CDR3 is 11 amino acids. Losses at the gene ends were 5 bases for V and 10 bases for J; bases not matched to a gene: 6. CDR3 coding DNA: TGCAGTGCTCCGACTAGCTCTGCGCAGTATTTT. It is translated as CSAPTSSAQYF.

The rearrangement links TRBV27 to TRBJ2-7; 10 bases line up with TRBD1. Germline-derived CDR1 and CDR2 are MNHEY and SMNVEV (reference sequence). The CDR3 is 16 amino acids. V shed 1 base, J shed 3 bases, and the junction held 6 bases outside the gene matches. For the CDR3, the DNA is TGTGCCAGCAGTTTATTAGGGACAGGGGTCCGCTACGAGCAGTACTTC. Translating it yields CASSLLGTGVRYEQYF.

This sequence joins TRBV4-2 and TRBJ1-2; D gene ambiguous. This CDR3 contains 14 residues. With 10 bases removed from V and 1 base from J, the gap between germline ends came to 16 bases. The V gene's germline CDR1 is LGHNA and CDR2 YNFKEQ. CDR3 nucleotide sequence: TGTGCCACCGGAGACCCAGCGTTTAACTATGGCTACACCTTC. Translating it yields CATGDPAFNYGYTF.

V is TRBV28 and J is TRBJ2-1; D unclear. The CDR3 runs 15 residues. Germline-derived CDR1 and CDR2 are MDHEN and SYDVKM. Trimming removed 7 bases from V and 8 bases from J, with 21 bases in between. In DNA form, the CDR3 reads TGTGCCAGCAACCGGCGAGAGCGTGCGCCTCATGAGCAGTTCTTC. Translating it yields CASNRRERAPHEQFF. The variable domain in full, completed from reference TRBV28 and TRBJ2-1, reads DVKVTQSSRYLVKRTGEKVFLECVQDMDHENMFWYRQDPGLGLRLIYFSYDVKMKEKGDIPEGYSVSREKKERFSLILESASTNQTSMYLCASNRRERAPHEQFFGPGTRLTVL.

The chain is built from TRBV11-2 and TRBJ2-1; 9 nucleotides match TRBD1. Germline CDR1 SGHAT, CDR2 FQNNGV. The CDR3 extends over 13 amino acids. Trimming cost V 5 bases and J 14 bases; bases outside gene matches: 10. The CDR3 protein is CASSPTGGEVKFF. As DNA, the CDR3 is TGTGCCAGCAGCCCAACAGGGGGCGAAGTTAAGTTCTTC.

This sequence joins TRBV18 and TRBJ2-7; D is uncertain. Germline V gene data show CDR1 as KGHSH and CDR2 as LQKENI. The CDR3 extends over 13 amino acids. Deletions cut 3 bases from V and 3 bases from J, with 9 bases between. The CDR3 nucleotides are TGTGCCAGCTCACCCCAATCGAGCTACGAGCAGTACTTC. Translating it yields CASSPQSSYEQYF. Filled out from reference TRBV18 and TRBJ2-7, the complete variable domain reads NAGVMQNPRHLVRRRGQEARLRCSPMKGHSHVYWYRQLPEEGLKFMVYLQKENIIDESGMPKERFSAEFPKEGPSILRIQQVVRGDSAAYFCASSPQSSYEQYFGPGTRLTVT.

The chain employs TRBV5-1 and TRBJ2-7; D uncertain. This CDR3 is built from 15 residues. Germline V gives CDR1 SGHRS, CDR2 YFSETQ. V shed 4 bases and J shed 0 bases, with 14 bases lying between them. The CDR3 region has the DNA TGCGCCAGCAGCCAGCCGACATTGAGCTCCTACGAGCAGTACTTC. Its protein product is CASSQPTLSSYEQYF.